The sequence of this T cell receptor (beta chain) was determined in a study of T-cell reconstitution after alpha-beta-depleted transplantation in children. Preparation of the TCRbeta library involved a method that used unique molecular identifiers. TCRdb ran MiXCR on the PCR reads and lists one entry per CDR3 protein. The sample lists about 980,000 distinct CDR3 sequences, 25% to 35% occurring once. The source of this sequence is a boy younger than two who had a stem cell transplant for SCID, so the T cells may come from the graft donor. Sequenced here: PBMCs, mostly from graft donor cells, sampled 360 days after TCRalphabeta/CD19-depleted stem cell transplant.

This CDR3 is CSAVRAGPYEQYF. The CDR3 DNA sequence: TGCAGTGCTGTACGGGCAGGGCCCTACGAGCAGTACTTC. The rearrangement links TRBV20-1 to TRBJ2-7; a weak D match, TRBD1 (5 bases). This CDR3 has 13 amino acids. The germline V gene has CDR1 DFQATT and CDR2 SNEGSKA (reference sequence). The ends were cut back, 5 bases at V and 2 bases at J, with 13 bases in the middle.